This entry lists 22 T cell receptor beta chains sequenced from one sample in a study of blood T cell repertoires in COVID-19. The method was immunoSEQ multiplex PCR; TCRdb's version includes in-frame clones alone and lacks a portion of them. The sample yields about 46,000 clones, approximately 89% seen once. The sample was peripheral blood. The source is a man aged 55 to 70 with acute or convalescent COVID-19.

This clone was found a few times. The V call is TRBV2, the J call TRBJ2-7; 14 nucleotides match TRBD2. The CDR3 covers 15 residues. J was trimmed by 6 bases and V by 3 bases; bases with no gene match: 4. The germline gives CDR1 SNHLY, CDR2 FYNNEI. The CDR3 spells CASSETSGRASEQYF. CDR3 bases: TGTGCCAGCAGTGAGACTAGCGGGAGGGCCTCCGAGCAGTACTTC.

This clone turned up a few times. This chain connects TRBV5-4 to TRBJ1-1, with D maybe TRBD1 (5 bases). Germline CDR1 reads SGHNT; CDR2 reads YYREEE (reference sequence). Trimming pared 1 base from V and 4 bases from J, leaving 11 bases between. The CDR3 consists of 14 residues. CDR3 in amino acids: CASSLWGEGTEAFF. The CDR3 DNA follows: TGTGCCAGCAGCTTGTGGGGGGAGGGCACTGAAGCTTTCTTT.

The V and J genes are TRBV28 and TRBJ1-5; D perhaps matches TRBD1 (6 bases). Per germline, CDR1 MDHEN and CDR2 SYDVKM. The CDR3 contains 17 residues. The V gene lost 6 bases and the J gene lost 3 bases, with 21 bases spanning the gap. The CDR3 DNA is TGTGCCAGCAGCCGAGGGTCTAGCAGGGGCGACAATCAGCCCCAGCATTTT. Translated: CASSRGSSRGDNQPQHF.

The chain is built from TRBV27 and TRBJ1-4, with 9 bases matching TRBD1. Germline lookup yields CDR1 MNHEY and CDR2 SMNVEV (reference sequence). The ends lost 1 base at V and 7 bases at J; junction bases unmatched: 4. The length of the CDR3 is 15 residues. The CDR3 reads CASSLWGTGREKLFF. The DNA of the CDR3 is TGTGCCAGCAGTTTATGGGGGACAGGGCGTGAAAAACTGTTTTTT.

The rearrangement uses TRBV19 and TRBJ2-2; 10 nucleotides agree with TRBD2. Germline V lookup: CDR1 LNHDA, CDR2 SQIVND (reference sequence). Losses at the gene ends were 7 bases for V and 1 base for J; bases not matched to a gene: 9. This CDR3 comprises 17 residues. CDR3 protein: CASKARGTSENTGELFF. The CDR3 coding sequence is TGTGCCAGTAAGGCCCGTGGGACTAGCGAGAACACCGGGGAGCTGTTTTTT.

The chain recombines TRBV6-5 with TRBJ1-1, with D hard to call. The CDR3 has 14 amino acids. V shed 6 bases and J shed 1 base, with 12 bases lying between them. Germline loops: CDR1 MNHEY, CDR2 SVGAGI. Here the CDR3 reads CASRTRRENTEAFF. In DNA, the CDR3 is TGTGCCAGCAGGACACGGAGGGAGAACACTGAAGCTTTCTTT.

The count of this clone is one. This chain joins TRBV27 and TRBJ2-1; 7 bases are shared with TRBD2. V shed 0 bases, J shed 5 bases, and the junction held 7 bases outside the gene matches. Germline V gives CDR1 MNHEY, CDR2 SMNVEV (reference sequence). The CDR3 loop spans 16 amino acids. CDR3: CASSLSALAENNEQFF. Here the CDR3 DNA reads TGTGCCAGCAGTTTATCGGCCCTAGCGGAGAACAATGAGCAGTTCTTC.

The chain recombines TRBV25-1 with TRBJ1-5, with D possibly being TRBD1 (5 bases). The CDR3 runs 12 residues. Trimming shortened V by 5 bases and J by 9 bases, and 11 bases separated the two germline ends. Germline CDR1 reads MGHDK; CDR2 reads SYGVNS. The chain's CDR3 is CASSRGGGPQHF. DNA of the CDR3: TGTGCCAGCAGTAGGGGAGGAGGGCCCCAGCATTTT. Filled out from reference TRBV25-1 and TRBJ1-5, the complete variable domain reads EADIYQTPRYLVIGTGKKITLECSQTMGHDKMYWYQQDPGMELHLIHYSYGVNSTEKGDLSSESTVSRIRTEHFPLTLESARPSHTSQYLCASSRGGGPQHFGDGTRLSIL.

This clone was detected only once. The genes are TRBV24-1 and TRBJ2-7, with 8 bases identical to TRBD1. The V segment lost 2 bases and the J segment 5 bases; nucleotides outside the gene matches: 10. This CDR3 has 16 residues. Germline V CDR1 and CDR2: KGHDR, SFDVKD. This chain's CDR3 is CATSDSSGQGLDEQYF. Written as DNA, the CDR3 is TGTGCCACCAGTGATTCCTCCGGACAGGGTCTCGACGAGCAGTACTTC.

V gene TRBV5-1 combines with J gene TRBJ2-5; D gene unclear. The V gene's germline CDR1 is SGHRS and CDR2 YFSETQ. The V gene lost 0 bases and the J gene lost 5 bases, with 11 bases spanning the gap. CDR3 length: 14 residues. CDR3 region: CASSLVGLEETQYF. The CDR3 DNA sequence: TGCGCCAGCAGCTTGGTTGGCCTGGAGGAGACCCAGTACTTC. The variable domain in full, with the rest retrieved from reference TRBV5-1 and TRBJ2-5, is KAGVTQTPRYLIKTRGQQVTLSCSPISGHRSVSWYQQTPGQGLQFLFEYFSETQRNKGNFPGRFSGRQFSNSRSEMNVSTLELGDSALYLCASSLVGLEETQYFGPGTRLLVL.

The chain recombines TRBV9 with TRBJ2-3; D not certain. The V gene lost 0 bases and the J gene lost 0 bases, with 5 bases spanning the gap. From germline, CDR1 is SGDLS and CDR2 YYNGEE. The CDR3 is made up of 14 amino acids. The CDR3 reads CASSVAISTDTQYF. CDR3 bases: TGTGCCAGCAGCGTAGCCATTAGCACAGATACGCAGTATTTT.

The genes are TRBV18 and TRBJ1-5; 8 bases align to TRBD1. Unmatched junction bases numbered 7, after V lost 5 bases and J lost 7 bases. The CDR3 sequence is 14 residues long. Germline CDR1 reads KGHSH; CDR2 reads LQKENI. CDR3 loop: CASSYQGAGQPQHF. The DNA for the CDR3 is TGTGCCAGCTCATATCAGGGGGCTGGGCAGCCCCAGCATTTT.

The chain combines TRBV18 with TRBJ2-3, with 11 bases matching TRBD2. With V trimmed by 6 bases and J by 2 bases, 7 bases remained unmatched. The CDR3 sequence is 16 residues long. Germline assignment: CDR1 KGHSH and CDR2 LQKENI. CDR3 loop: CASSPGLAGVTDTQYF. The CDR3 region has the DNA TGTGCCAGCTCCCCCGGACTAGCGGGCGTCACAGATACGCAGTATTTT.

The rearrangement links TRBV5-1 to TRBJ2-1; 10 positions match TRBD2. Germline lookup yields CDR1 SGHRS and CDR2 YFSETQ. Unmatched junction bases numbered 3, after V lost 0 bases and J lost 6 bases. The length of the CDR3 is 15 residues. The CDR3 nucleotides read TGCGCCAGCAGCTTGGCTCCTAGCGGGAGCAATGAGCAGTTCTTC. Translated: CASSLAPSGSNEQFF.

The chain recombines TRBV29-1 with TRBJ1-2; possible D gene TRBD1, 6 bases. Per germline, CDR1 SQVTM and CDR2 ANQGSEA. V lost 7 bases and J lost 7, with 19 bases in between. The CDR3 is made up of 13 amino acids. The CDR3 loop reads CSAPNQGFSGYTF. Here the CDR3 DNA reads TGCAGCGCCCCCAATCAGGGGTTCAGTGGCTACACCTTC.

The J gene is TRBJ1-5, the V gene TRBV19, with 7 bases fitting TRBD1. CDR1 and CDR2 (germline): LNHDA, SQIVND (reference sequence). The V gene end was trimmed by 8 bases and the J gene end by 4 bases; junction bases not matched to a gene: 11. The CDR3 contains 15 residues. The CDR3 is CASSAQGVRNQPQHF. CDR3 DNA: TGTGCCAGTTCGGCCCAGGGGGTACGAAATCAGCCCCAGCATTTT.

The J gene is TRBJ2-7, the V gene TRBV7-6; D may be TRBD2 (6 bases). This CDR3 contains 17 residues. Trimming removed 0 bases at V and 0 bases at J, with 15 bases between. Germline assignment: CDR1 SGHVS and CDR2 FNYEAQ. CDR3 amino acids: CASSLAGWEDPSYEQYF. In DNA form, the CDR3 reads TGTGCCAGCAGCTTAGCGGGGTGGGAGGACCCCTCCTACGAGCAGTACTTC.

The gene calls are TRBV2 and TRBJ2-4; TRBD1 matches at 7 bases. The germline V gene encodes CDR1 SNHLY and CDR2 FYNNEI. The CDR3 extends over 14 amino acids. Unmatched junction bases numbered 12, after V lost 7 bases and J lost 9 bases. The CDR3 DNA reads as TGTGCCAGCACCCGGACAGGCGTACCATCCATTCAGTACTTC. Translated, it gives CASTRTGVPSIQYF. The whole variable domain, remainder taken from reference TRBV2 and TRBJ2-4, is EPEVTQTPSHQVTQMGQEVILRCVPISNHLYFYWYRQILGQKVEFLVSFYNNEISEKSEIFDDQFSVERPDGSNFTLKIRSTKLEDSAMYFCASTRTGVPSIQYFGAGTRLSVL.

The table lists this clone with a count of one. V is TRBV7-3 and J is TRBJ1-2; 9 bases line up with TRBD1. Trimming at V came to 3 bases and at J to 6 bases, leaving 2 bases not matched to a gene. The CDR3 is 13 amino acids. Germline loops: CDR1 SGHTA, CDR2 FQGTGA. This CDR3 reads CASSLGTGNGYTF. In nucleotides, the CDR3 is TGTGCCAGCAGCTTGGGGACAGGGAATGGCTACACCTTC.

CDR3 protein: CATSRASSGNTIYF. DNA for the CDR3: TGTGCCACCAGCAGGGCCAGCTCTGGAAACACCATATATTTT. The rearrangement links TRBV15 to TRBJ1-3; D remains unclear. With 3 bases removed from V and 0 bases from J, the gap between germline ends came to 6 bases. The length of the CDR3 is 14 residues. CDR1 and CDR2 from the germline V gene are LNHNV and YYDKDF (reference sequence).

In this sample, this clone turned up a few times. The genes are TRBV6-4 and TRBJ1-5, with no clear D. Trimming removed 4 bases at V and 3 bases at J, with 7 bases between. The V gene's germline CDR1 is MRHNA and CDR2 SNTAGT. The CDR3 has 13 residues. CDR3 region: CASSVSPNQPQHF. The CDR3, as DNA: TGTGCCAGCAGTGTTAGTCCCAATCAGCCCCAGCATTTT.

The rearrangement uses TRBV18 and TRBJ2-1, with TRBD2 matching 12 bases. CDR1 KGHSH and CDR2 LQKENI come from the germline V gene. The CDR3 is 17 amino acids. Trimming at V came to 2 bases and at J to 7 bases, leaving 9 bases not matched to a gene. The CDR3 protein is CASSPSPSGRAKNEQFF. CDR3 in DNA: TGTGCCAGCTCACCATCCCCTAGCGGGAGGGCCAAGAATGAGCAGTTCTTC.